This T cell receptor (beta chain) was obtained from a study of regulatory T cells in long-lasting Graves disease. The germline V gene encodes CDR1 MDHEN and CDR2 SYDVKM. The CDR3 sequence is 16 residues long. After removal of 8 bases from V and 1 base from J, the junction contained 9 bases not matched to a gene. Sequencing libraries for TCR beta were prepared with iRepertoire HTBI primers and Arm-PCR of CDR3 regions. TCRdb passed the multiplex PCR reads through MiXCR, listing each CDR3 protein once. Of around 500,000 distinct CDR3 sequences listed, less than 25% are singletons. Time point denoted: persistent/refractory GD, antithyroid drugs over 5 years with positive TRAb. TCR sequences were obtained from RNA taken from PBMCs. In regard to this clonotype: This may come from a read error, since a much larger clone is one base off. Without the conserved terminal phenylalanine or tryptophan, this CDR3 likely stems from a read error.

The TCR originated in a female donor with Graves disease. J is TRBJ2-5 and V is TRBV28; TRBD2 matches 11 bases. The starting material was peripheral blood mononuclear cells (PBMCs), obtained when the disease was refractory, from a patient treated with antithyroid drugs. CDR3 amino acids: CASAEPGLAAQETQYL. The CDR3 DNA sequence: TGTGCCAGCGCCGAACCGGGACTAGCGGCCCAAGAGACCCAGTACCTC.